Presented here are 17 T cell receptor beta chains from one specimen sequenced in a study of blood T cell repertoires in COVID-19. Sequencing used immunoSEQ multiplex PCR; TCRdb keeps in-frame clones, though not all of them. The sample has around 78,000 clones; 88% are singletons. The sequenced sample consisted of peripheral blood. The receptors shown here come from a man aged 45-65 years with active COVID-19.

This rearrangement joins TRBV19 to TRBJ2-5; 10 bases map to TRBD1. The CDR3 length is 16 residues. The ends lost 5 bases at V and 10 bases at J; junction bases unmatched: 16. Germline V lookup: CDR1 LNHDA, CDR2 SQIVND (reference sequence). The CDR3 is CASSAPTGGGGTVQYF. The CDR3 bases are TGTGCCAGTAGTGCGCCGACAGGGGGCGGAGGTACGGTCCAGTACTTC.

The chain recombines TRBV4-1 with TRBJ2-5; D might be TRBD2 (6 bases). CDR1 and CDR2 (germline): MGHRA, YSYEKL. V lost 4 bases and J 3 bases, leaving 9 bases between the germline ends. The CDR3 extends over 13 amino acids. CDR3 protein: CASSRGTEETQYF. In nucleotides, the CDR3 is TGCGCCAGCAGCCGCGGGACGGAAGAGACCCAGTACTTC.

The chain employs TRBV6-5 and TRBJ1-5, with D hard to call. This CDR3 spans 14 amino acids. The V and J ends lost 3 bases and 7 bases respectively, with 13 bases between them. In germline, CDR1 is MNHEY, CDR2 SVGAGI. The CDR3 region is CASSYTAGTQPQHF. The CDR3 nucleotides are TGTGCCAGCAGTTATACGGCAGGCACCCAGCCCCAGCATTTT.

This clone came up a few times. V and J are TRBV2 and TRBJ1-5; D possibly corresponds to TRBD1 (6 bases). V shed 5 bases and J shed 15 bases, with 23 bases lying between them. Germline loops: CDR1 SNHLY, CDR2 FYNNEI. CDR3 size: 14 residues. CDR3 bases: TGTGCCAGCAGTTTACAGGGTGCCCTGGAATGGGTGCATTTT. Amino acids: CASSLQGALEWVHF.

This chain connects TRBV6-5 to TRBJ2-7; TRBD1 matches 7 bases. Per the germline V gene, CDR1 is MNHEY and CDR2 is SVGAGI. The J segment lost 4 bases and the V segment lost 6 bases, leaving 12 bases of the junction unmatched. The CDR3 extends over 15 amino acids. Here the CDR3 DNA reads TGTGCCAGCAGCCTCGAAGTAGGGGGCATATACGAGCAGTACTTC. Residues: CASSLEVGGIYEQYF.

This clone was detected only a few times. V gene TRBV6-5 combines with J gene TRBJ1-1; D is undetermined. V was cut by 0 bases and J by 0 bases, with 5 bases left in between. The CDR3 runs 14 residues. Germline lookup yields CDR1 MNHEY and CDR2 SVGAGI. CDR3 nucleotides: TGTGCCAGCAGTTACTCGCACATGAACACTGAAGCTTTCTTT. Amino acids: CASSYSHMNTEAFF.

The J gene is TRBJ2-7, the V gene TRBV27; 9 nucleotides match TRBD1. The V segment lost 6 bases and the J segment 0 bases; nucleotides outside the gene matches: 6. The germline gives CDR1 MNHEY, CDR2 SMNVEV (reference sequence). The CDR3 consists of 15 residues. Written as DNA, the CDR3 is TGTGCCAGCAGCTACAGGGGGCTTAGCTCCTACGAGCAGTACTTC. The encoded protein is CASSYRGLSSYEQYF.

The chain employs TRBV6-2 or TRBV6-3 and TRBJ2-3; D is possibly TRBD2 (6 bases). The CDR3 is made up of 13 amino acids. The germline V and J ends were trimmed by 3 bases and 10 bases, with 14 bases remaining between them. CDR1 and CDR2 (germline): MNHEY, SVGEGT. The CDR3 DNA follows: TGTGCCAGCAGTTATGGGGGACTTCCTTCGCAGTATTTT. Translated: CASSYGGLPSQYF.

The chain recombines TRBV7-2 with TRBJ2-7, with TRBD2 matching 8 bases. With V trimmed by 5 bases and J by 2 bases, 2 bases remained unmatched. The CDR3 totals 13 residues. CDR1 is SGHTA and CDR2 is FQGNSA in the germline V gene. As DNA, the CDR3 is TGTGCCAGCAGCCATAGCGGGACCTACGAGCAGTACTTC. Protein sequence: CASSHSGTYEQYF. The full variable domain, its missing parts supplied by reference TRBV7-2 and TRBJ2-7, is GAGVSQSPSNKVTEKGKDVELRCDPISGHTALYWYRQSLGQGLEFLIYFQGNSAPDKSGLPSDRFSAERTGGSVSTLTIQRTQQEDSAVYLCASSHSGTYEQYFGPGTRLTVT.

This clone has a handful of counts. This chain uses TRBV9 with TRBJ2-2, with 7 bases aligning to TRBD2. The CDR3 is 16 residues long. Germline CDR1 reads SGDLS; CDR2 reads YYNGEE. V shed 1 base, J shed 0 bases, and the junction held 3 bases outside the gene matches. The CDR3 DNA reads TGTGCCAGCAGCGTATCAGCGGGACCGAACACCGGGGAGCTGTTTTTT. The encoded protein is CASSVSAGPNTGELFF.

V gene TRBV30 combines with J gene TRBJ2-7; TRBD1 matches at 9 bases. Germline trimming cut 3 bases from V and 3 bases from J; bases unmatched to any gene: 9. Germline V gene lookup returns CDR1 GTSNPN and CDR2 SVGIG (reference sequence). CDR3 size: 15 residues. The CDR3 DNA sequence: TGTGCCTGGAGGGGATGGACAGGGGAAGGCTACGAGCAGTACTTC. Its translation is CAWRGWTGEGYEQYF. The complete variable domain, with remaining parts taken from reference TRBV30 and TRBJ2-7, reads SQTIHQWPATLVQPVGSPLSLECTVEGTSNPNLYWYRQAAGRGLQLLFYSVGIGQISSEVPQNLSASRPQDRQFILSSKKLLLSDSGFYLCAWRGWTGEGYEQYFGPGTRLTVT.

This clone was found once. The V gene is TRBV7-2, the J gene TRBJ2-5; TRBD1 might be the D (6 bases). The V and J ends lost 2 bases and 4 bases respectively, with 20 bases between them. The CDR3 is made up of 17 amino acids. Germline-derived CDR1 and CDR2 are SGHTA and FQGNSA. The DNA of the CDR3 is TGTGCCAGCAGCTTACGTCAATCTTTGAGAGGGGGAGAGACCCAGTACTTC. Protein sequence: CASSLRQSLRGGETQYF.

V and J are TRBV19 and TRBJ2-1; 10 bases match TRBD1. Germline CDR1 and CDR2: LNHDA and SQIVND (reference sequence). The CDR3 has 15 residues. V gave up 3 bases and J gave up 6 bases; unmatched junction bases: 5. The CDR3 DNA is TGTGCCAGTAGTATTTTCCGGACAGGGGGCAATGAGCAGTTCTTC. It encodes CASSIFRTGGNEQFF.

This clone was recorded a few times. V is TRBV27 and J is TRBJ1-6, with 7 bases lining up with TRBD1. Trimming removed 0 bases from V and 10 bases from J; junction bases left unmatched: 9. Germline lookup yields CDR1 MNHEY and CDR2 SMNVEV (reference sequence). The CDR3 is 16 amino acids. DNA of the CDR3: TGTGCCAGCAGTTTATCGTTTGGGACAGTGAAATCACCCCTCCACTTT. This encodes CASSLSFGTVKSPLHF.

The chain carries TRBV5-6 and TRBJ1-6; D unclear. With 2 bases removed from V and 1 base from J, the gap between germline ends came to 10 bases. The CDR3 is made up of 16 amino acids. CDR1 is SGHDT and CDR2 is YYEEEE in the germline V gene. Written as DNA, the CDR3 is TGTGCCAGCAGCTTAAGAGCGGAATCCTATAATTCACCCCTCCACTTT. Translating gives CASSLRAESYNSPLHF. Full variable domain (rest looked up from reference TRBV5-6 and TRBJ1-6): DAGVTQSPTHLIKTRGQQVTLRCSPKSGHDTVSWYQQALGQGPQFIFQYYEEEERQRGNFPDRFSGHQFPNYSSELNVNALLLGDSALYLCASSLRAESYNSPLHFGNGTRLTVT.

This rearrangement joins TRBV5-5 to TRBJ2-1; 9 nucleotides agree with TRBD1. The length of the CDR3 is 18 residues. Germline V lookup: CDR1 SGHKS, CDR2 YYEKEE (reference sequence). V lost 4 bases and J lost 7; bases outside the gene matches: 18. CDR3: CASSGYPHDRGGRNEQFF. CDR3 nucleotides: TGTGCCAGCAGCGGGTATCCCCATGACAGGGGGGGACGGAATGAGCAGTTCTTC.

This clone was observed a handful of times. The chain couples TRBV19 to TRBJ2-1; tentative D call: TRBD2 (8 bases). Germline V gene data show CDR1 as LNHDA and CDR2 as SQIVND (reference sequence). V was cut by 5 bases and J by 5 bases, with 28 bases left in between. The CDR3 is 19 residues long. CDR3 loop: CASSPRRGGRGLANNEQFF. The CDR3 region has the DNA TGTGCCAGTAGTCCCCGAAGAGGGGGCCGAGGACTAGCCAACAATGAGCAGTTCTTC.